The present entry profiles one TCR beta chain with its context. What it binds is not known. This specimen comes from a study of T cell responses to AZD1222 COVID-19 vaccine. Notes on the study in general: Unmutated regions of variants are reportedly targeted by nearly half of spike-specific TCRs. Regions 160-218 and 743-854 dominated among vaccine-associated CD4 TCRs spanning spike. Baseline serology detected seropositivity in only 5 or 6 AZD1222 recipients.

The table came from immunoSEQ multiplex PCR; TCRdb's copy has only in-frame clones and leaves some out. The sample lists just under 90,000 clones; 80% to 90% were seen once. Looked up from germline, CDR1 is SGHRS and CDR2 is YFSETQ. V gave up 0 bases and J gave up 3 bases; unmatched junction bases: 9. The CDR3 has 17 amino acids. This TCR was sampled from an adult in good health. Specimen: peripheral blood, collected on day 0 of MenACWY control vaccination. The chain carries TRBV5-1 and TRBJ2-1; TRBD1 agrees at 7 bases. DNA for the CDR3: TGCGCCAGCAGCTTGGCCTCGGGACAGCAAGGCTACAATGAGCAGTTCTTC. Its protein is CASSLASGQQGYNEQFF.